This T cell receptor beta chain was observed in a study of CD8+ T cells in alopecia areata. Across the study: The share of scalp area affected provided the severity score for treated patients.

CDR1 and CDR2 (germline): SEHNR, FQNEAQ (reference sequence). The CDR3 is 17 amino acids. Trimming left V 7 bases short and J 7 bases short, with 26 bases between. Noted treatment: oral pan-JAK inhibitor, 5-10 mg twice daily. cDNA reverse transcribed from extracted RNA served as the sequencing template. This table comes from immunoSEQ multiplex PCR, and its TCRdb copy is limited to in-frame clones, with some not included. Of roughly 40,000 clones detected, approximately 92% appear once; the ten largest clones hold about 20%. V usage is TRBV7-9 and J usage is TRBJ2-1, with a weak D call TRBD2 (6 bases). The source is a human donor with alopecia areata. The input for sequencing was CD8+ T cells sorted from blood, taken at week 24, from a patient treated with tofacitinib. CDR3 protein: CASTTPRPGEAKNEQFF. The CDR3 DNA reads as TGTGCCAGCACCACTCCACGTCCGGGGGAGGCTAAGAATGAGCAGTTCTTC. The full variable domain, in which reference TRBV7-9 and TRBJ2-1 provide the parts outside the CDR3, is DTGVSQNPRHKITKRGQNVTFRCDPISEHNRLYWYRQTLGQGPEFLTYFQNEAQLEKSRLLSDRFSAERPKGSFSTLEIQRTEQGDSAMYLCASTTPRPGEAKNEQFFGPGTRLTVL.